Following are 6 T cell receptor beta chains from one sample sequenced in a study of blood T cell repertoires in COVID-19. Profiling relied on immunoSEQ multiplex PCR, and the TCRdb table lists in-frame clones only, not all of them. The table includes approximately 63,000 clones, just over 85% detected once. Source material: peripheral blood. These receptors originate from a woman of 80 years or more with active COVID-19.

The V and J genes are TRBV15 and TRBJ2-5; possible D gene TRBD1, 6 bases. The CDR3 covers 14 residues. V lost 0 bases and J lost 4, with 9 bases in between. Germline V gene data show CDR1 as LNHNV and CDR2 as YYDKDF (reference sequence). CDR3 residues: CATSRDIRGETQYF. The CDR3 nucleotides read TGTGCCACCAGCAGAGATATCAGGGGAGAGACCCAGTACTTC. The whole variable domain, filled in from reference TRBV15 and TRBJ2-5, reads DAMVIQNPRYQVTQFGKPVTLSCSQTLNHNVMYWYQQKSSQAPKLLFHYYDKDFNNEADTPDNFQSRRPNTSFCFLDIRSPGLGDTAMYLCATSRDIRGETQYFGPGTRLLVL.

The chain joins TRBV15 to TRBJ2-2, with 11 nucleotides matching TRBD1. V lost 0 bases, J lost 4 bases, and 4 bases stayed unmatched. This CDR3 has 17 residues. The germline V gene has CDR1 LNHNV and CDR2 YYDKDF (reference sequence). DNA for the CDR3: TGTGCCACCAGCAGAGATTCCGGACAGGGGGCCACCGGGGAGCTGTTTTTT. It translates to CATSRDSGQGATGELFF.

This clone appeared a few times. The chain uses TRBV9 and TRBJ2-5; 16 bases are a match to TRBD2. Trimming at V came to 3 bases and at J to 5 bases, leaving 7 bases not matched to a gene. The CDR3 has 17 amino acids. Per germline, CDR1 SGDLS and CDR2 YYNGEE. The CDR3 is CASSDGTSGGASETQYF. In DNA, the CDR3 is TGTGCCAGCAGCGACGGGACTAGCGGGGGGGCCTCGGAGACCCAGTACTTC. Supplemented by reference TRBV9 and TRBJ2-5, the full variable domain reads DSGVTQTPKHLITATGQRVTLRCSPRSGDLSVYWYQQSLDQGLQFLIQYYNGEERAKGNILERFSAQQFPDLHSELNLSSLELGDSALYFCASSDGTSGGASETQYFGPGTRLLVL.

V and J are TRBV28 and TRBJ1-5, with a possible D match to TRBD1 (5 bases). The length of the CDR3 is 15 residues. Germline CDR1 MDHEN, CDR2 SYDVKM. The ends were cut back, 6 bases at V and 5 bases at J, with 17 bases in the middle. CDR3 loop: CASRPGLKGHQPQHF. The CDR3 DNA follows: TGTGCCAGCAGACCGGGACTCAAAGGCCATCAGCCCCAGCATTTT.

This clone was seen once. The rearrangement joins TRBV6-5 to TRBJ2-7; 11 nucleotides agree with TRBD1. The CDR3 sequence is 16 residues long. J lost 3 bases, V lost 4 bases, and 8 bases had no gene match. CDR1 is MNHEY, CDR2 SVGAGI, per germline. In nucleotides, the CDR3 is TGTGCCAGCAGTTCCCGTCCGGGACAGGGGGTCTACGAGCAGTACTTC. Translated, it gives CASSSRPGQGVYEQYF.

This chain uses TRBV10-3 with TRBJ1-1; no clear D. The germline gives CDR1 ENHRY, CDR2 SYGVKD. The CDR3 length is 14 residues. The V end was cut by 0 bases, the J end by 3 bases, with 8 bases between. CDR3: CAISESGGYTEAFF. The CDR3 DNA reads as TGTGCCATCAGTGAGTCGGGAGGGTACACTGAAGCTTTCTTT.